This entry describes one TCR beta chain. The antigen is not known. Germline values: CDR1 SEHNR, CDR2 FQNEAQ (reference sequence). The CDR3 is 14 residues long. With 3 bases removed from V and 2 bases from J, the gap between germline ends came to 7 bases. The data were taken from a study of a mutant IDH1 vaccine in newly diagnosed glioma. Findings and limits, study-wide: Alterations occurring in top peripheral T cell clonotypes seemed unrelated to pseudoprogression.

Regarding time point: baseline, week 1 (first vaccination visit). The sample's treatment: pre-vaccination baseline after standard-of-care therapy. The method was immunoSEQ multiplex PCR; TCRdb's version includes in-frame clones alone and lacks a portion of them. This table holds some 90,000 clones, roughly 82% found once. The TCR comes from a man between 40 and 49 years old with glioma. Some clones in this sample may be carry-over from other donors' samples. Here the sequenced sample was PBMCs, taken from a glioma patient treated with radiotherapy, temozolomide or both. V usage is TRBV7-9 and J usage is TRBJ2-2; D is ambiguous. This CDR3 reads CASSLDKNTGELFF. CDR3 DNA sequence: TGTGCCAGCAGCTTGGATAAAAACACCGGGGAGCTGTTTTTT.